The clone carrying this T cell receptor (beta chain) was picked up a small number of times. Its specificity is not known. The data stem from a study of radiotherapy plus CTLA-4 blockade in lung cancer. Overall study results and limits: Interferon-beta, together with early blood T cell clone dynamics, reportedly best predicted response. After radiotherapy and ipilimumab, tumor-derived clones expanded in peripheral blood.

The CDR3 runs 14 residues. Germline V gene sequence: CDR1 LNHDA, CDR2 SQIVND (reference sequence). The V end was cut by 0 bases, the J end by 4 bases, with 7 bases between. In chemo-refractory metastatic non-small-cell lung cancer, patients got ipilimumab CTLA-4 blockade together with focal radiation. Profiled with immunoSEQ multiplex PCR; TCRdb holds only in-frame clones, not every one. This table holds under 20,000 clones, roughly 83% found once. J is TRBJ1-5 and V is TRBV19; D not resolved. This TCR was recovered from a human donor with non-small cell lung cancer whose response to radiotherapy plus ipilimumab could not be evaluated. The sequenced sample was peripheral blood, obtained from a patient treated with radiotherapy plus ipilimumab. The CDR3 protein is CASSIEPGNQPQHF. CDR3 in DNA: TGTGCCAGTAGTATAGAGCCAGGAAATCAGCCCCAGCATTTT. Filled out from reference TRBV19 and TRBJ1-5, the complete variable domain reads DGGITQSPKYLFRKEGQNVTLSCEQNLNHDAMYWYRQDPGQGLRLIYYSQIVNDFQKGDIAEGYSVSREKKESFPLTVTSAQKNPTAFYLCASSIEPGNQPQHFGDGTRLSIL.